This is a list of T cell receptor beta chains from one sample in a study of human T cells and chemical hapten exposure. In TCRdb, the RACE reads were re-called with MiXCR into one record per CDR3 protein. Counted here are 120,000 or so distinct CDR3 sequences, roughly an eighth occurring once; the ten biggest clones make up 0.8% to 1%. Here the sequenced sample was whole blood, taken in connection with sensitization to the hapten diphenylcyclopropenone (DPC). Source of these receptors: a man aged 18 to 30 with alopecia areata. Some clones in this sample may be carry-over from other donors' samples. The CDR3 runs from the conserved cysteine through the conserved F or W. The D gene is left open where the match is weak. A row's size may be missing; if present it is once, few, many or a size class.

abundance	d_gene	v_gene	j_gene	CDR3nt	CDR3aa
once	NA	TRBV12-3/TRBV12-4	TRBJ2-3	TGTGCCAGCAGCCAATCCGGTGCAGATACGCAGTATTTT	CASSQSGADTQYF
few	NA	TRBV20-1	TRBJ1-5	TGCAGTGCTAGAGATTTGAGCAATCAGCCCCAGCATTTT	CSARDLSNQPQHF
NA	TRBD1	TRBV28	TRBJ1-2	TGTGCCAGCAGTCCCCGGACAGGGATTCCTAACTATGGCTACACCTTC	CASSPRTGIPNYGYTF
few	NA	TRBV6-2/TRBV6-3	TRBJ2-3	TGTGCCAGCAGTAAAAAAGCTCTGAACCCCACAGATACGCAGTATTTT	CASSKKALNPTDTQYF
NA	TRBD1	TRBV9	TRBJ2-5	TGTGCCAGCAGTGGGGACAGGCAAGAGACCCAGTACTTC	CASSGDRQETQYF
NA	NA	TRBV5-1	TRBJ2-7	TGCGCCAGCAGCTTGGGTCCCCCCTCCGGGTACTCCTACGAGCAGTACTTC	CASSLGPPSGYSYEQYF
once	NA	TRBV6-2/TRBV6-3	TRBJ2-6	TGTGCCAGCAGTTACCCGGGACCGAGGTCTGGGGCCAACGTCCTGACTTTC	CASSYPGPRSGANVLTF
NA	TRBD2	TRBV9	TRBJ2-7	TGTGCCAGCAGCCCCCGTGGGGGGGAGGTCTACGAGCAGTACTTC	CASSPRGGEVYEQYF
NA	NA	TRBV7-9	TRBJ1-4	TGTGCCAGCAGCTTGTCCAACTCCGGTGAAAAACTGTTTTTT	CASSLSNSGEKLFF
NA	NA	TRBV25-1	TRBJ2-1	TGTGCCAGCCGGGGGAACAGCCCTAGCTCCTACAATGAGCAGTTCTTC	CASRGNSPSSYNEQFF
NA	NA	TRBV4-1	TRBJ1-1	TGCGCCAGCAGGCCGGGCGAGGGAAGGAAGGGAGACACTGAAGCTTTCTTT	CASRPGEGRKGDTEAFF
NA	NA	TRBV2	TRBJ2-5	TGTGCCGGCAGCGGACATTCCCAAGAGACCCAGTACTTC	CAGSGHSQETQYF
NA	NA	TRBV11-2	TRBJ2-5	TGTGCCAGCAGCCAAGGGCCCGCTGGAGAGACCCAGTACTTC	CASSQGPAGETQYF
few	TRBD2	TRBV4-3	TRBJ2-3	TGCGCCAGCAGCCAAAAAGGGGGACTAGCGGGGAGTGATACGCAGTATTTT	CASSQKGGLAGSDTQYF
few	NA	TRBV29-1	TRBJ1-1	TGCAGCGTTGTTATGGAGAACACTGAAGCTTTCTTT	CSVVMENTEAFF
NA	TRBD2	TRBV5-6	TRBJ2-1	TGTGCCAGCAGCCACTGGACTAGCGGGAGATCTTTCTTC	CASSHWTSGRSFF
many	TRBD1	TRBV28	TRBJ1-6	TGTGCCAGCAGTTATCCTAAAGTCACAGGGGGCTCCTATAATTCACCCCTCCACTTT	CASSYPKVTGGSYNSPLHF
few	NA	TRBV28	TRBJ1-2	TGTGCCAGCAGTCTCAGGGTTGCTCTTATTGGGGGCTACACCTTC	CASSLRVALIGGYTF
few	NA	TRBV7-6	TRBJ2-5	TGTGCCAGCAGCCCCCTCACTCCATCCCACGGGCAAGAGACCCAGTACTTC	CASSPLTPSHGQETQYF
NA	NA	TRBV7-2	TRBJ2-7	TGTGCCAGCAGCCGCCTGGGGGGTGGGGTTCCCTACGAGCAGTACTTC	CASSRLGGGVPYEQYF
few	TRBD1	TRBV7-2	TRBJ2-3	TGTGCCAGCAGCTTAGCAGGATCCAGGGGGTTTAAGGATACGCAGTATTTT	CASSLAGSRGFKDTQYF
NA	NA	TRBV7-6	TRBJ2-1	TGTGCCAGCAGCTTGATGGGCTATAGCTCCTACAATGAGCAGTTCTTC	CASSLMGYSSYNEQFF
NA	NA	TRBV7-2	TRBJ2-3	TGTGCCAGCAGCCTCCTTATGGGGGATACGCAGTATTTT	CASSLLMGDTQYF
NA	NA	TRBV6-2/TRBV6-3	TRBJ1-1	TGTGCCAGCAGTTGGGTCATGAACACTGAAGCTTTCTTT	CASSWVMNTEAFF
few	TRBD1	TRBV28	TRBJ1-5	TGTGCCAGCAGCAGGACAGGGACATATAGCAATCAGCCCCAGCATTTT	CASSRTGTYSNQPQHF
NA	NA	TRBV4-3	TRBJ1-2	TGCGCCAGCAGCCAAGAACGGGGTCCTAACTATGGCTACACCTTC	CASSQERGPNYGYTF
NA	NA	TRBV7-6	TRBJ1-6	TGTGCCAGCAGCTTAGCGGCTCCCCAGGCTAATTCACCCCTCCACTTT	CASSLAAPQANSPLHF
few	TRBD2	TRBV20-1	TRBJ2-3	TGCAGTGCTAGAGATGGGGCTAGCGGAACCCCAGATACGCAGTATTTT	CSARDGASGTPDTQYF
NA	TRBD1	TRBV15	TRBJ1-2	TGTGCCACCAGCAGATCCCAGGACAGGGGTTCCTTTGGCTACACCTTC	CATSRSQDRGSFGYTF
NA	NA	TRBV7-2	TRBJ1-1	TGTGCCAGCAGCATGGGCTGGGTCCTGAACACTGAAGCTTTCTTT	CASSMGWVLNTEAFF
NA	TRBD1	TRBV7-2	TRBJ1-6	TGTGCCAGCATCTGGGACAGGGGGTGGAATTCACCCCTCCACTTT	CASIWDRGWNSPLHF
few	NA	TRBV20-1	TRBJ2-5	TGCAGTGCTAAGAGTAGTAAGGGCGTAGAGACCCAGTACTTC	CSAKSSKGVETQYF
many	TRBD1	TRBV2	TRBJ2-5	TGTGCCAGCAGAACCAGGACAGGGACACAAGAGACCCAGTACTTC	CASRTRTGTQETQYF
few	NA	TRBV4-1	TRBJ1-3	TGCGCCAGCAGCCAGCCGGGAAGTATGAGAAACACCATATATTTT	CASSQPGSMRNTIYF
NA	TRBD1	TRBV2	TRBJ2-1	TGTGCCAGCAGGACCAACGGACAGGGTCTCCAGTTCTTC	CASRTNGQGLQFF
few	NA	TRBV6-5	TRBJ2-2	TGTGCCAGCAGTTTCCTAGCCCTTAACACCGGGGAGCTGTTTTTT	CASSFLALNTGELFF
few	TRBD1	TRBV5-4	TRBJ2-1	TGTGCCAGCAGCTGGGGACAGGGGGACGAGCAGTTCTTC	CASSWGQGDEQFF
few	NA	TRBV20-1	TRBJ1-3	TGCAGTGCTAGAGAAAAGGGACACCTCTCTGGAAACACCATATATTTT	CSAREKGHLSGNTIYF
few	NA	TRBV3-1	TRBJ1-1	TGTGCCAGCAGCCAATGGGACACTGAAGCTTTCTTT	CASSQWDTEAFF
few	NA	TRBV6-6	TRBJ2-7	TGTGCCAGCAGTTACTCGTGGGGGGAGGATGCGTACGAGCAGTACTTC	CASSYSWGEDAYEQYF
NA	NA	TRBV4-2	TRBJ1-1	TGTGCCAGCAGCCAAGCGCGGGGGTTCACTGAAGCTTTCTTT	CASSQARGFTEAFF
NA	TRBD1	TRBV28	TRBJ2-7	TGTGCCAGCAGACCCCGGGACAGGGTCACCTACGAGCAGTACTTC	CASRPRDRVTYEQYF
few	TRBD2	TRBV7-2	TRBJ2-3	TGTGCCAGCAGCCTCACTAGCGGGGGGGCCAGGGCAGATACGCAGTATTTT	CASSLTSGGARADTQYF
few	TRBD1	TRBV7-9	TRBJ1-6	TGTGCCAGCAGGGGACAGGGGGATTCACCCCTCCACTTT	CASRGQGDSPLHF
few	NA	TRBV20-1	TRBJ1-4	TGCAGTGCTAGAGAGGAGTTAAATCGTGTAAAACTGTTTTTT	CSAREELNRVKLFF
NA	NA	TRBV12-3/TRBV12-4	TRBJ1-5	TGTGCCAGCAGTTCCGGACTTGGGGCCACTTTTTTT	CASSSGLGATFF
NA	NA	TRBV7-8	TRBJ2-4	TGTGCCAGCAGCTTAGGTCGGGGGGACAACAAAAACATTCAGTACTTC	CASSLGRGDNKNIQYF
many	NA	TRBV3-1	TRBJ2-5	TGTGCCAGCAGCCACCTGGAAGAGACCCAGTACTTC	CASSHLEETQYF
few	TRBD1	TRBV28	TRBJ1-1	TGTGCCAGCGTGAACAGGGGTTATACTGAAGCTTTCTTT	CASVNRGYTEAFF
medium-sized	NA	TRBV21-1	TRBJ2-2	TGTGCCAGCAGCAATGCCACAGGGAGGGGCGGGGAGCTGTTTTTT	CASSNATGRGGELFF
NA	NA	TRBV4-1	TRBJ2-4	TGCGCCAGCAGCCATCCGGGCCAAAAGGGGATTCAGTACTTC	CASSHPGQKGIQYF
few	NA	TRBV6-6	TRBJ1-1	TGTGCCAGCAGTTACAAACGTGGTTATGAAGCTTTCTTT	CASSYKRGYEAFF
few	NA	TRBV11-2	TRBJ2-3	TGTGCCAGCCGTCGGATCCGGGGGAGCACAGATACGCAGTATTTT	CASRRIRGSTDTQYF